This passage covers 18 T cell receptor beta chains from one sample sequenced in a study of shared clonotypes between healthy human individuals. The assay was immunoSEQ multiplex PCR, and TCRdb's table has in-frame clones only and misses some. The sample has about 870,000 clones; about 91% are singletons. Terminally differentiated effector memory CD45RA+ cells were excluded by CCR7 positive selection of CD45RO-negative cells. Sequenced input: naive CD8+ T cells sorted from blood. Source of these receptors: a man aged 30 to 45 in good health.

The CDR3 bases are TGTGCCAGCAGCTTAGCGGGTGCAGCCCCTAATGAAAAACTGTTTTTT. Residues: CASSLAGAAPNEKLFF. The chain joins TRBV7-9 to TRBJ1-4; no clear D. V lost 0 bases, J lost 3 bases, and 11 bases lay in between. The CDR3 spans 16 residues. In germline, CDR1 is SEHNR, CDR2 FQNEAQ (reference sequence).

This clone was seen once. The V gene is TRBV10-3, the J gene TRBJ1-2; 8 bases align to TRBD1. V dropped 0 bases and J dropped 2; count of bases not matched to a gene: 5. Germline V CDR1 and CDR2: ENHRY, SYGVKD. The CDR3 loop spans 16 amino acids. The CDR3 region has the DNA TGTGCCATCAGTGAGTCCATAGGACAGGGAAACTATGGCTACACCTTC. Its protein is CAISESIGQGNYGYTF.

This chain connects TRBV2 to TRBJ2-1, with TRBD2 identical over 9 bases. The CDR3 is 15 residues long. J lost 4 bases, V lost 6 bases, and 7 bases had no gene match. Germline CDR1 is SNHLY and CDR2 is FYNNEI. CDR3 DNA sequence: TGTGCCAGCAGGAGAGGGACTAGCTCTTACAATGAGCAGTTCTTC. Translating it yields CASRRGTSSYNEQFF.

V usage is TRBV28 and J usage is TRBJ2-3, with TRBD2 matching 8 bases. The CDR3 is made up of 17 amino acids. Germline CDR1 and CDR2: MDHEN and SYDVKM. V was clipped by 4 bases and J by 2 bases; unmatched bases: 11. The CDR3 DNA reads TGTGCCAGCAGTTCTCCAGTAGTGCGGGAGGCCACAGATACGCAGTATTTT. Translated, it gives CASSSPVVREATDTQYF. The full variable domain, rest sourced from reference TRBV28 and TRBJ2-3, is DVKVTQSSRYLVKRTGEKVFLECVQDMDHENMFWYRQDPGLGLRLIYFSYDVKMKEKGDIPEGYSVSREKKERFSLILESASTNQTSMYLCASSSPVVREATDTQYFGPGTRLTVL.

CDR3 in amino acids: CASSPLTGDEQFF. The CDR3 DNA is TGTGCCAGCAGCCCATTAACGGGGGATGAGCAGTTCTTC. The genes are TRBV2 and TRBJ2-1, with D perhaps TRBD2 (6 bases). Trimming stripped 6 bases from V and 8 bases from J, with 14 bases between. In germline, CDR1 is SNHLY, CDR2 FYNNEI. CDR3 length: 13 residues.

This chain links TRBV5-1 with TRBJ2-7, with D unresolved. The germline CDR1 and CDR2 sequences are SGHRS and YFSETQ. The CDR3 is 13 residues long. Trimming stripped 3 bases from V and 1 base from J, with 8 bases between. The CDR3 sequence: CASSYVRSYEQYF. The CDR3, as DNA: TGCGCCAGCAGCTACGTCAGGTCCTACGAGCAGTACTTC.

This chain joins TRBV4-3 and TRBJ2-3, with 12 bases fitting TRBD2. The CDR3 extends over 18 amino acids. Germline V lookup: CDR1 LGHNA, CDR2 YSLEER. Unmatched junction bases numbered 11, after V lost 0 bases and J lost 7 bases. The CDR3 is CASSQEELTTSGRNTQYF. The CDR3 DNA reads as TGCGCCAGCAGCCAAGAGGAGCTAACTACTAGCGGGAGGAATACGCAGTATTTT.

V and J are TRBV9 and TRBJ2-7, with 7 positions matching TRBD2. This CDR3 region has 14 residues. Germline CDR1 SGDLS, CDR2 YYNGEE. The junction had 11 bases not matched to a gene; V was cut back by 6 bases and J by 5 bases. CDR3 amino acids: CASTAGAGVNEQYF. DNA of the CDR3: TGTGCCAGCACCGCTGGGGCGGGAGTAAACGAGCAGTACTTC.

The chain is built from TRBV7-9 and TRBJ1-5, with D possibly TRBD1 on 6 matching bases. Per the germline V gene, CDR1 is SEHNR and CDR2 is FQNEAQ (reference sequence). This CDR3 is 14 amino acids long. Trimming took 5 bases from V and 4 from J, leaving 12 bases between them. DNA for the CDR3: TGTGCCAGCAGCGGGGGGCTAGTGAATCAGCCCCAGCATTTT. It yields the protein CASSGGLVNQPQHF.

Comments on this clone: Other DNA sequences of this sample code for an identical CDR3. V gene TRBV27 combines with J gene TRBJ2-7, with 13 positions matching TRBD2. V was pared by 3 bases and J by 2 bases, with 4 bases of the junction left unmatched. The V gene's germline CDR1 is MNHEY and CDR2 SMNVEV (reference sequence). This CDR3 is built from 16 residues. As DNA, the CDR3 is TGTGCCAGCAGTTTGGACGGGACTAGCGGGGCCTACGAGCAGTACTTC. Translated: CASSLDGTSGAYEQYF.

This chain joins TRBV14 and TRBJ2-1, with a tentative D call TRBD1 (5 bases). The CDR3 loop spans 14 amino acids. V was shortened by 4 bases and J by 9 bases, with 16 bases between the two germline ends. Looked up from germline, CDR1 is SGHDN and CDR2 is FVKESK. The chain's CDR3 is CASSRRAGFAEQFF. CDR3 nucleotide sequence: TGTGCCAGCAGCCGAAGAGCAGGGTTTGCTGAGCAGTTCTTC.

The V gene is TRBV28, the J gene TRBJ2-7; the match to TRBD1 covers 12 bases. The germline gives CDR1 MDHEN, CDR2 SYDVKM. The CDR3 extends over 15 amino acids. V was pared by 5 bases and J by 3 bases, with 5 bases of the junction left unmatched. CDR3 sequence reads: CASSLGTGGFYEQYF. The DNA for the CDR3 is TGTGCCAGCAGTCTCGGGACAGGGGGCTTCTACGAGCAGTACTTC.

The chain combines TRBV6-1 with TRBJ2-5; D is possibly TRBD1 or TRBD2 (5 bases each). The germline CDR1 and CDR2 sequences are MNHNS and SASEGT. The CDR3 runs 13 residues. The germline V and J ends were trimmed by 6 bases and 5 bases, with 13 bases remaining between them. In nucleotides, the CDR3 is TGTGCCAGCAGGGGGGTAGGCAGCGAGACCCAGTACTTC. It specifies CASRGVGSETQYF.

The CDR3 region is CASSLKDRGRETQYF. For the CDR3, the DNA is TGTGCCAGCAGTTTGAAGGACAGGGGGCGAGAGACCCAGTACTTC. The rearrangement links TRBV28 to TRBJ2-5; 11 nucleotides match TRBD1. The CDR3 is 15 residues long. Germline V lookup: CDR1 MDHEN, CDR2 SYDVKM. Trimming at V came to 3 bases and at J to 4 bases, leaving 4 bases not matched to a gene.

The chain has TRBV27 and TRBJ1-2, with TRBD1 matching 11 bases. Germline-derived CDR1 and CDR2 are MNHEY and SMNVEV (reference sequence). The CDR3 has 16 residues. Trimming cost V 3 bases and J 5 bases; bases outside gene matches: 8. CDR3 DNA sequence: TGTGCCAGCAGTTTTAATGCCGGACAGGGGGCTTATGGCTACACCTTC. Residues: CASSFNAGQGAYGYTF.

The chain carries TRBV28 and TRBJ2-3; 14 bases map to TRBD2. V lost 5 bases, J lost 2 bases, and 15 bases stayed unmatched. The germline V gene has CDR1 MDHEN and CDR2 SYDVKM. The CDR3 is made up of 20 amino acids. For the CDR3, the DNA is TGTGCCAGCAGTATGACCGGGACTAGCGGGAGTCACTACACCACAGATACGCAGTATTTT. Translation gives CASSMTGTSGSHYTTDTQYF.

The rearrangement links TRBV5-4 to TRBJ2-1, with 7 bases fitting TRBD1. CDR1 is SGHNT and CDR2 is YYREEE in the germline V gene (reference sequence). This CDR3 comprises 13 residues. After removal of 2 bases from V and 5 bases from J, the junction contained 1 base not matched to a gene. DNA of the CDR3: TGTGCCAGCAGCTTCAGGGGGAACAATGAGCAGTTCTTC. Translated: CASSFRGNNEQFF.

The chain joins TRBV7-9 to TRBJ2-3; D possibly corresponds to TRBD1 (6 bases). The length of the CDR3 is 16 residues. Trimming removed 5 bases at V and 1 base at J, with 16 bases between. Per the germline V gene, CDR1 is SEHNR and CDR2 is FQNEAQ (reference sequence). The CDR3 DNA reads TGTGCCAGCAGCCGACCCCCGGGACAAGGCACAGATACGCAGTATTTT. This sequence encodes CASSRPPGQGTDTQYF.